This T cell receptor (beta chain) was recovered during a study of blood T cell repertoires in COVID-19 (dated by TCRdb to about 2020). About the investigation overall: Collaborator samples came from the United States, Italy and Spain and covered acute and convalescent phases of COVID-19. The material from the prospective study consisted of cDNA or gDNA derived from T cells, B-cell-depleted T cells, or PBMCs. Subjects who had been exposed to COVID-19, were actively infected with it, or had recovered from it provided the deeply sampled blood TCRbeta repertoires that made up the dataset. The repertoires were made available in a free public database intended to serve as a resource for research on the immune response to SARS-CoV-2. Samples came from the ongoing ImmuneRACE study (first 160 participants) plus 1,254 subjects from 6 global collaborators. The sample metadata nearly always contained a de-identified subject ID, COVID-19 status, age in years and sex. Where available, HLA class I and class II types were taken from metadata supplied by the sample provider and were not determined by assay-based typing. The full study reports these points: The quantity of clinical and demographic metadata differed by source and by participant and was supplied without curation.

The CDR3 holds 13 amino acids from the cysteine to the phenylalanine. Only CDR3 DNA is held: 39 bases, read in frame from base 1. At the junction V is shortened by 0 bases and J by 6 bases, with 8 bases in between. The immunoSEQ Assay, a bias-controlled multiplex PCR, was used to amplify TCRbeta CDR3 regions from genomic DNA. On the authors' methods: The number of nucleated cells in each sample was estimated from the amplification of reference gene primers within the assay. Sequence reads were collapsed and filtered to measure the absolute abundance of every unique TCRbeta CDR3 rearrangement. Productive Simpson clonality was computed per sample as the square root of Simpson's diversity index over productive rearrangements. The immuneACCESS repertoire file appears here via TCRdb, limited to in-frame rearrangements. These files lack a portion of the clones; in checked studies, under half of the deficit traces to unresolved V genes, and the cause of the others is not known. That table gives V, J and clone size, and the DNA gave D and trimming. This sample is represented by under 150,000 clones; around 80% of them were singletons. Together, the top ten hold 3% to 4.5% of the sample.

Whole blood was collected in K2EDTA tubes by collaborating institutions according to the institutions' own protocols. For TCRbeta analysis, collaborators shipped samples in one of three forms: frozen whole blood, isolated PBMCs, or DNA extracted from either of those sample types. Comments on this clone: Its antigen is still unknown. No much larger clonotype is one base removed from it; base qualities were not supplied.

This receptor was obtained from a woman over 75 with acute or convalescent COVID-19. The chain uses TRBV23-1 and TRBJ1-2; perhaps TRBD1 is the D gene, with 5 bases matching. TRBV23-1 is an ORF for which the function is uncertain. The sequencing sample was made of peripheral blood. The CDR3 in this case is CASSQSRGDGYTF. Here is the DNA: TGCGCCAGCAGTCAATCACGGGGGGATGGCTACACCTTC.